A selection of T cell receptor beta chains follows, all from one sample in a study of blood T cell repertoires in COVID-19. Measured with immunoSEQ multiplex PCR; TCRdb has only the in-frame clones, and not every one. The profile covers approximately 150,000 clones, with about nine tenths appearing a single time and roughly two fifths taken by the ten largest. The sequenced material came from peripheral blood. These receptors were obtained from a man aged 45-60 years who had recovered from COVID-19. Both conserved end residues are part of each CDR3. A D gene is named only where the DNA matches it firmly. Some rows have no size entry. The others give once, few or many, or a class for an expanded clone.

TRBV5-1	few	TRBD1	TRBJ1-1	CASRHGQGADEAFF	TGCGCCAGCAGACACGGACAGGGGGCGGACGAAGCTTTCTTT
TRBV5-6	NA	TRBD1	TRBJ2-3	CASSRPTGITSSTDTQYF	TGTGCCAGCAGCCGCCCGACAGGGATTACCTCTAGCACAGATACGCAGTATTTT
TRBV9	NA	TRBD2	TRBJ2-1	CASSPRLAGAYNEQFF	TGTGCCAGCAGCCCGCGACTAGCGGGTGCCTACAATGAGCAGTTCTTC
TRBV6-2/TRBV6-3	NA	TRBD1	TRBJ2-5	CASSYSEGAGETQYF	TGTGCCAGCAGTTACTCCGAGGGGGCAGGGGAGACCCAGTACTTC
TRBV6-6	NA	NA	TRBJ1-1	CATQVDRLNTEAFF	TGTGCCACCCAAGTCGACAGGCTGAACACTGAAGCTTTCTTT
TRBV2	NA	TRBD1	TRBJ2-7	CASSGRDRTTLTQYF	TGTGCCAGCAGTGGTAGGGACAGGACCACCTTAACGCAGTACTTC
TRBV2	NA	TRBD2	TRBJ2-3	CASISRLAGGFSTDTQYF	TGTGCCAGCATCTCTCGGCTAGCGGGGGGTTTTAGCACAGATACGCAGTATTTT
TRBV5-6	NA	TRBD1	TRBJ2-5	CASSLITGGETQYF	TGTGCCAGCAGCTTGATAACAGGGGGAGAGACCCAGTACTTC
TRBV10-3	NA	NA	TRBJ1-2	CAISESNSGGYGYTF	TGTGCCATCAGTGAGTCTAACAGCGGTGGCTATGGCTACACCTTC
TRBV11-3	few	TRBD1	TRBJ2-2	CASSGRGPGGELFF	TGTGCCAGCAGTGGCAGGGGGCCTGGCGGGGAGCTGTTTTTT
TRBV7-6	NA	TRBD1	TRBJ2-7	CASSEAPGQGYEQYF	TGTGCCAGCAGCGAAGCACCCGGACAGGGCTACGAGCAGTACTTC
TRBV7-2	NA	TRBD2	TRBJ2-5	CASSSWGGLAGGNQETQYF	TGTGCCAGCAGCTCGTGGGGAGGACTAGCGGGGGGGAACCAAGAGACCCAGTACTTC
TRBV7-2	NA	NA	TRBJ1-6	CASSRDTRANSPLHF	TGTGCCAGCAGCCGGGACACCCGGGCCAACTCACCCCTCCACTTT
TRBV5-1	NA	TRBD2	TRBJ2-3	CASSPNSGGGTDTQYF	TGCGCCAGCAGCCCCAATAGCGGGGGCGGCACAGATACGCAGTATTTT
TRBV4-3	NA	NA	TRBJ2-7	CASSQDRGSYEQYF	TGCGCCAGCAGCCAAGACAGGGGTTCCTACGAGCAGTACTTC
TRBV11-2	NA	NA	TRBJ2-7	CASSLGSGDYSYEQYF	TGTGCCAGCAGCTTAGGGTCAGGAGACTACTCCTACGAGCAGTACTTC
TRBV7-7	NA	NA	TRBJ2-1	CASSLAGGLNEQFF	TGTGCTAGCAGCTTAGCCGGGGGGCTAAATGAGCAGTTCTTC
TRBV19	NA	TRBD1	TRBJ2-1	CASPPGQSYNEQFF	TGTGCCAGTCCGCCGGGACAGTCCTACAATGAGCAGTTCTTC
TRBV21-1	NA	NA	TRBJ1-2	CASSLSGRQGNYGYTF	TGTGCCAGCAGCCTTTCAGGGCGACAGGGTAACTATGGCTACACCTTC
TRBV11-2	NA	NA	TRBJ2-3	CASTPRRGADTQYF	TGTGCCAGCACCCCGCGCCGAGGCGCAGATACGCAGTATTTT
TRBV20-1	NA	NA	TRBJ2-1	CSASLRGSYNEQFF	TGCAGTGCTAGTCTGCGGGGTTCCTACAATGAGCAGTTCTTC
TRBV14	NA	TRBD2	TRBJ2-7	CASSLLTSGGSEQYF	TGTGCCAGCAGCCTCTTGACTAGCGGGGGTTCCGAGCAGTACTTC
TRBV2	NA	NA	TRBJ1-5	CASSEGSGDYF	TGTGCCAGCAGTGAGGGTAGTGGAGACTATTTT
TRBV12-3/TRBV12-4	NA	TRBD1	TRBJ2-7	CASSHARTGEQYF	TGTGCCAGCAGTCATGCTCGGACAGGCGAGCAGTACTTC
TRBV30	once	NA	TRBJ1-5	CAWSSGGNQPQHF	TGTGCCTGGAGTTCAGGGGGCAATCAGCCCCAGCATTTT
TRBV7-2	NA	TRBD1	TRBJ1-3	CASSSNRGFGNTIYF	TGTGCCAGCAGCTCTAACAGGGGTTTTGGAAACACCATATATTTT
TRBV27	NA	NA	TRBJ1-1	CASSSTRLVSEAFF	TGTGCCAGCAGTTCCACTCGGCTAGTCTCTGAAGCTTTCTTT
TRBV27	once	TRBD2	TRBJ2-2	CASRRPGGGDTGELFF	TGTGCCAGCAGACGACCGGGGGGAGGCGACACCGGGGAGCTGTTTTTT
TRBV2	NA	NA	TRBJ2-7	CASSDSGFDEQYF	TGTGCCAGCAGCGATAGTGGTTTCGACGAGCAGTACTTC
TRBV4-1	few	NA	TRBJ1-3	CASSQVQGTGNTIYF	TGCGCCAGCAGCCAAGTCCAGGGAACTGGAAACACCATATATTTT
TRBV27	NA	TRBD2	TRBJ2-1	CASSPGGGLYNEQFF	TGTGCCAGCAGCCCCGGGGGGGGGCTTTACAATGAGCAGTTCTTC
TRBV19	NA	TRBD2	TRBJ2-3	CASSMVAGGKTDTQYF	TGTGCCAGTAGTATGGTAGCGGGGGGGAAAACAGATACGCAGTATTTT
TRBV12-3/TRBV12-4	few	TRBD1	TRBJ2-1	CASMTGELNEQFF	TGTGCCAGCATGACAGGGGAACTCAATGAGCAGTTCTTC
TRBV11-1	NA	NA	TRBJ1-1	CASSLGANTEAFF	TGTGCCAGCAGCTTAGGAGCGAACACTGAAGCTTTCTTT
TRBV6-6	NA	TRBD2	TRBJ2-2	CASVSGLAENTGELFF	TGTGCCAGCGTGTCGGGACTAGCAGAAAACACCGGGGAGCTGTTTTTT
TRBV21-1	NA	NA	TRBJ1-5	CASSRGRYSNQPQHF	TGTGCCAGCAGCAGGGGGAGGTATAGCAATCAGCCCCAGCATTTT
TRBV4-1	few	TRBD1	TRBJ1-5	CASSPLPGQGPQPQHF	TGCGCCAGCAGCCCACTACCGGGACAGGGTCCTCAGCCCCAGCATTTT
TRBV29-1	few	NA	TRBJ1-1	CSVGGTEAFF	TGCAGCGTTGGAGGCACTGAAGCTTTCTTT
TRBV15	NA	NA	TRBJ1-2	CATSRGLGAEKSYGYTF	TGTGCCACCAGCAGAGGCTTAGGGGCGGAAAAAAGCTATGGCTACACCTTC
TRBV4-3	NA	NA	TRBJ2-7	CASSQGINSGYEQYF	TGCGCCAGCAGCCAAGGGATTAATTCGGGCTACGAGCAGTACTTC
TRBV5-1	NA	NA	TRBJ2-2	CASSLGVPFTGELFF	TGCGCCAGCAGCTTGGGTGTCCCCTTCACCGGGGAGCTGTTTTTT
TRBV9	NA	TRBD2	TRBJ2-1	CASSQRTSGNEQFF	TGTGCCAGCAGCCAGCGGACTAGCGGGAATGAGCAGTTCTTC